This TCR beta chain was identified during a study of OX40 agonist ivuxolimab in advanced cancers. Trimming stripped 4 bases from V and 8 bases from J, with 12 bases between. CDR1 and CDR2 (germline): SGHKS, YYEKEE (reference sequence). CDR3 length: 12 residues. This table comes from immunoSEQ multiplex PCR, and its TCRdb copy is limited to in-frame clones, with some not included. The sample yields about 82,000 clones, about 86% seen once. This clone showed up just a few times. This sequence originates from an adult with an advanced solid tumor such as melanoma, head and neck, liver or kidney cancer. The V call is TRBV5-5, the J call TRBJ1-2; unclear D gene. The sequences come from CD4+ or CD8+ T cells sorted from blood, collected in a trial of the OX40 agonist ivuxolimab. DNA for the CDR3: TGTGCCAGCAGCCCCGACCGTCGGGGCTACACCTTC. Translated, it gives CASSPDRRGYTF.